These T cell receptor beta chains were read from a single sample in a study of cytomegalovirus exposure and HLA in healthy donors. TCRdb's copy holds only in-frame clones and misses some; the assay was immunoSEQ multiplex PCR. This sample has over 95,000 clones, with approximately 77% found just once. The sequenced sample consisted of PBMCs. All receptors derive from a female donor in good health and CMV-seronegative. Both conserved end residues are part of each CDR3. Each record gives: V gene, clone size, CDR3 length, D gene, J gene, CDR3 DNA, CDR3 protein. A D gene is named only where the DNA matches it firmly. Not every row has a clone size; where given, it reads once, few, many or a size class.

>TRBV28|NA|13|TRBD1|TRBJ2-1
TGTGCCAGCACCCTCACAGGGGATCATGAGCAGTTCTTC
CASTLTGDHEQFF
>TRBV18|few|15|NA|TRBJ2-7
TGTGCCAGCTCACCCGACCTGGACAGAGACTACGAGCAGTACTTC
CASSPDLDRDYEQYF
>TRBV7-2|NA|15|NA|TRBJ1-2
TGTGCCAGCAGTCCCGGACAACCTGGTAGCTATGGCTACACCTTC
CASSPGQPGSYGYTF
>TRBV5-6|NA|13|TRBD1|TRBJ1-2
TGTGCCAGCAGCTTTAGGGGGCCCTATGGCTACACCTTC
CASSFRGPYGYTF
>TRBV5-1|NA|13|TRBD1|TRBJ2-7
TGCGCCAGCAGCTTGGGGGACAGGTCACCGCAGTACTTC
CASSLGDRSPQYF
>TRBV4-2|NA|17|TRBD2|TRBJ2-3
TGTGCCAGCAGCCACACCACTAGCGGGGGGATCACAGATACGCAGTATTTT
CASSHTTSGGITDTQYF
>TRBV5-1|NA|13|NA|TRBJ1-1
TGCGCCAGCAGCTTGAGCGTGAACACTGAAGCTTTCTTT
CASSLSVNTEAFF
>TRBV6-1|NA|15|TRBD1|TRBJ2-1
TGTGCCAGCAGCCCCTACTCGACAGGGTACAATGAGCAGTTCTTC
CASSPYSTGYNEQFF
>TRBV5-1|NA|16|TRBD1|TRBJ1-3
TGCGCCAGCAGCAAAAGATCCGGGACAGGGGAAAACACCATATATTTT
CASSKRSGTGENTIYF
>TRBV18|NA|14|TRBD2|TRBJ2-7
TGTGCCAGCTCAACTAGCGGGAGAAGGCTCGAGCAGTACTTC
CASSTSGRRLEQYF
>TRBV9|few|18|TRBD2|TRBJ2-5
TGTGCCAGCAGCCCCCTCCCCGGGACTAGCGGGTCGGGCGGGACCCAGTACTTC
CASSPLPGTSGSGGTQYF
>TRBV2|NA|17|NA|TRBJ1-6
NA
CASSEFVGPGNNSPLHF
>TRBV19|once|14|NA|TRBJ1-5
TGTGCCAGCAAACAGGGAGCCATTAGTCAGCCCCAGCATTTT
CASKQGAISQPQHF
>TRBV21-1|NA|15|NA|TRBJ1-6
TGTGCCAGCAGCAAAGAGGAACAGGACAATTCACCCCTCCACTTT
CASSKEEQDNSPLHF
>TRBV14|NA|14|TRBD1|TRBJ1-6
TGTGCCAGCAGCCAGACAGGGAATAATTCACCCCTCCACTTT
CASSQTGNNSPLHF
>TRBV19|NA|14|NA|TRBJ2-5
TGTGCCAGTAGTATGGTAGGGGGAGAAGAGACCCAGTACTTC
CASSMVGGEETQYF
>TRBV13|NA|15|NA|TRBJ2-3
TGTGCCAGCAGCCCGCTGACAGCTAGCACAGATACGCAGTATTTT
CASSPLTASTDTQYF
>TRBV18|NA|15|TRBD1|TRBJ1-1
TGTGCCAGCTCACCGTGGACAGGGGAGTACACTGAAGCTTTCTTT
CASSPWTGEYTEAFF
>TRBV27|NA|13|TRBD1|TRBJ1-2
TGTGCCAGCAGGACAGGGGCGTATGATGGCTACACCTTC
CASRTGAYDGYTF
>TRBV9|NA|14|NA|TRBJ1-2
TGTGCCAGCAGCGGTGGGCGGGGGGACTATGGCTACACCTTC
CASSGGRGDYGYTF
>TRBV9|NA|16|TRBD2|TRBJ2-5
TGTGCCAGCAGCGGGGCTAGCGGGAGTAGTGGAGAGACCCAGTACTTC
CASSGASGSSGETQYF
>TRBV10-3|NA|14|TRBD1|TRBJ2-7
TGTGCCATCAGCTTCGGACAGGGGGCTTACGAGCAGTACTTC
CAISFGQGAYEQYF
>TRBV6-1|NA|12|NA|TRBJ1-1
TGTGCCAGCAGACTCTTTAACACTGAAGCTTTCTTT
CASRLFNTEAFF
>TRBV4-1|NA|18|NA|TRBJ1-3
TGCGCCAGCAGCCCCTTGGGAGGCCTACCGAACTCTGGAAACACCATATATTTT
CASSPLGGLPNSGNTIYF
>TRBV6-1|once|14|NA|TRBJ2-7
TGTGCCAGCAGTGAAGGGGACAACTCCTACGAGCAGTACTTC
CASSEGDNSYEQYF
>TRBV7-9|NA|15|NA|TRBJ1-2
TGTGCCAGCAGCTTGGGCTCCTCCCCGGGGTATGGCTACACCTTC
CASSLGSSPGYGYTF
>TRBV28|NA|17|TRBD1|TRBJ1-1
TGTGCCAGCAGTACCACCGGGACAGGGAAAAGGGGCACTGAAGCTTTCTTT
CASSTTGTGKRGTEAFF
>TRBV4-3|NA|21|TRBD2|TRBJ2-1
TGCGCCAGCAGCCGACATCGGGCCGGGACTAGCGGGACCTGGGTGACCAATGAGCAGTTCTTC
CASSRHRAGTSGTWVTNEQFF
>TRBV2|few|12|NA|TRBJ2-5
TGTGCCAGCAGTGTTAGGGGAGAGACCCAGTACTTC
CASSVRGETQYF
>TRBV5-8|NA|14|TRBD1|TRBJ1-5
TGTGCCAGCAGTTGGGACAGGGGGAATCAGCCCCAGCATTTT
CASSWDRGNQPQHF
>TRBV14|few|13|NA|TRBJ2-3
TGTGCCAGCAGCCAAGATATGCGAGATACGCAGTATTTT
CASSQDMRDTQYF
>TRBV5-6|NA|15|NA|TRBJ1-5
TGTGCCAGCAGCTCCCGAACCTCTATCAATCAGCCCCAGCATTTT
CASSSRTSINQPQHF
>TRBV7-9|few|16|TRBD2|TRBJ2-5
TGTGCCAGCAGCTTAGGGGTGGGAGGGTACCAAGAGACCCAGTACTTC
CASSLGVGGYQETQYF
>TRBV6-5|few|14|NA|TRBJ2-7
TGTGCCAGCAGTACCCTCAGGGGGGAGGACGAGCAGTACTTC
CASSTLRGEDEQYF
>TRBV7-9|NA|16|TRBD1|TRBJ2-5
TGTTCCAGCAGCCACGGGACAGGGAGGACGGAAGAGACCCAGTACTTC
CSSSHGTGRTEETQYF
>TRBV14|NA|17|TRBD2|TRBJ2-5
TGTGCCAGCAGCCAAGACTGGTTCAGCGGGGGGGCGGAGACCCAGTACTTC
CASSQDWFSGGAETQYF
>TRBV27|NA|15|TRBD1|TRBJ1-2
TGTGCCAGCAGTAGGGGGGACAGGTTCCTATCTGGCTACACCTTC
CASSRGDRFLSGYTF
>TRBV11-3|few|17|NA|TRBJ1-3
TGTGCCAGCAGCGACCGAGGGGGTGGGAGCCCTGGAAACACCATATATTTT
CASSDRGGGSPGNTIYF
>TRBV6-1|NA|16|NA|TRBJ2-5
TGTGCCAGCAGTGAAGGAATTCAGAGGGTAGTAGAGACCCAGTACTTC
CASSEGIQRVVETQYF
>TRBV6-5|once|15|TRBD2|TRBJ2-7
TGTGCCAGCAGCCCCGGGGCTAGCGGGATGTACGAGCAGTACTTC
CASSPGASGMYEQYF
>TRBV11-2|once|17|TRBD2|TRBJ2-1
TGTGCCAGCAGCTTAGTTTCTAGGGGAGGGATAAACAATGAGCAGTTCTTC
CASSLVSRGGINNEQFF
>TRBV21-1|NA|10|NA|TRBJ1-2
TGTGCCACTTTATTCTCTGGCTACACCTTC
CATLFSGYTF
>TRBV5-1|NA|11|NA|TRBJ2-7
TGCGCCAGCAGCATAGGAGGCGAGCAGTACTTC
CASSIGGEQYF
>TRBV7-2|NA|13|TRBD2|TRBJ2-5
TGTGCCAGCAGGCGAGCGGGAGATGAGACCCAGTACTTC
CASRRAGDETQYF
>TRBV29-1|NA|15|NA|TRBJ1-2
TGCAGCGGCAAAATTTTTGGGATCGGGGGCTATGGCTACACCTTC
CSGKIFGIGGYGYTF